The sequence of this T cell receptor (beta chain) was determined in a study of blood T cell repertoires in COVID-19. Study information: Acute-phase and convalescent COVID-19 samples originated in the United States, Italy and Spain. Sources were T cells, B-cell-depleted T cells, or PBMCs; the material itself was cDNA or gDNA.

The germline V and J ends were trimmed by 5 bases and 0 bases, with 7 bases remaining between them. CDR1 is MGHDK, CDR2 SYGVNS, per germline. The CDR3 loop spans 13 amino acids. How the authors handled the data: Estimation of nucleated cell counts relied on the amplification of reference gene primers. Sequenced by immunoSEQ multiplex PCR; TCRdb stores in-frame clones only, minus some. The V and J calls and the clone size are those of that table, but D and trimming were determined from the DNA. Among 100,000 to 150,000 clones listed, 85% to 90% were seen once. The TCR originated in an elderly woman with acute or convalescent COVID-19. V is TRBV25-1 and J is TRBJ1-1; no clear D gene. Sequencing was performed on peripheral blood. The CDR3 reads CASSLSLNTEAFF. For the CDR3, the DNA is TGTGCCAGCAGTCTCTCCTTGAACACTGAAGCTTTCTTT.